This T cell receptor beta chain was recovered during a study of regulatory T cells in long-lasting Graves disease. Study background: By definition, persistent Graves' disease involved antithyroid drugs for over 5 years alongside positive TSH receptor antibodies.

Notes on the study in general: Persistent patients shared 2,741 public clonotypes among themselves. Newly diagnosed patients shared fewer, at roughly 900. TRBV28, TRBJ1-2 and TRBJ2-5 emerged as the favored segments in persistent disease.

Researchers made TCR beta libraries by using iRepertoire HTBI primers and running Arm-PCR on CDR3 regions. MiXCR, applied by TCRdb to the multiplex PCR reads, yields one record per CDR3 protein. In the table there are 360,000 or so distinct CDR3 sequences, around 23% of which are singletons. Noted time point: persistent/refractory GD, antithyroid drugs over 5 years with positive TRAb. RNA isolated from PBMCs was used to make the TCR library. For this clonotype: Its antigen remains unidentified.

The CDR3 contains 16 residues. V lost 9 bases, J lost 5 bases, and 17 bases stayed unmatched. Per the germline V gene, CDR1 is MDHEN and CDR2 is SYDVKM. The rearrangement joins TRBV28 to TRBJ1-1; 8 bases match TRBD1. Material: peripheral blood mononuclear cells (PBMCs), obtained when the disease was refractory, from a patient treated with antithyroid drugs. The receptor's source is a woman between 40 and 55 years old with Graves disease. The CDR3 spells CASLMGGRGRLTEAFF. DNA for the CDR3: TGTGCCAGTTTAATGGGGGGCAGGGGGCGATTGACTGAAGCTTTCTTT.